This T cell receptor beta chain was captured by sequencing in a study of blood T cell repertoires in COVID-19. Across the study: Both acute and convalescent COVID-19 samples were obtained from the United States, Italy and Spain. The analysed material was cDNA or gDNA that came from T cells, B-cell-depleted T cells, or PBMCs.

Seattle cases were enrolled at active infection and followed longitudinally. The junction had 2 bases not matched to a gene; V was cut back by 4 bases and J by 6 bases. Germline loops: CDR1 LGHNA, CDR2 YNFKEQ. The CDR3 totals 15 residues. In the source study's methods: Counts of nucleated cells, estimated from reference gene primer amplification, were obtained. The assay was immunoSEQ multiplex PCR, and TCRdb's table has in-frame clones only and misses some. From that table come the V and J calls and clone size; the DNA was used to work out D and trimming. This table has fewer than 450,000 clones, 87% appearing once.

This sequence originates from a woman aged 45-59 years with COVID-19, enrolled during active disease. Sequenced material: peripheral blood. J is TRBJ2-2 and V is TRBV4-2, with TRBD2 matching over 13 bases. The CDR3 nucleotides are TGTGCCAGCAGCCCGGGACTAGCGGGATCCGGGGAGCTGTTTTTT. Encoded protein: CASSPGLAGSGELFF.